A selection of T cell receptor beta chains follows, all from one sample in a study of blood T cells in healthy people across ages. MiXCR, applied by TCRdb to the 5' RACE reads, yields one record per CDR3 protein. The table includes more than 650,000 distinct CDR3 sequences, about a fifth detected once. The sequencing sample was made of blood. The receptors derive from a man between 65 and 79 years old in good health. CDR3s include the opening cysteine and the closing phenylalanine or tryptophan. D genes are given only for firm matches. A clone size is listed for some rows: how often the clone was seen (once, few, many), or a class if it is expanded.

cdr3_nt: TGCGCCAGCAGCTTGCCTCCAGCGGGACCCTTATATGCAGCGAACACCGGGGAGCTGTTTTTT
cdr3_aa: CASSLPPAGPLYAANTGELFF
v_call: TRBV5-1
j_call: TRBJ2-2
clone_size: -
d_call: TRBD2

cdr3_nt: TGTGCCAGCAGGGGGCATCTCGGGATCGCAGATACGCAGTATTTT
cdr3_aa: CASRGHLGIADTQYF
v_call: TRBV12-3/TRBV12-4
j_call: TRBJ2-3
clone_size: few
d_call: -

cdr3_nt: TGCAGCGTTCGAGGGTCGGGAGATACGCAGTATTTT
cdr3_aa: CSVRGSGDTQYF
v_call: TRBV29-1
j_call: TRBJ2-3
clone_size: few
d_call: -

cdr3_nt: TGCGCCAGCAGCCAACCACGGGGACTAGCGGTACAGTTCTTC
cdr3_aa: CASSQPRGLAVQFF
v_call: TRBV5-1
j_call: TRBJ2-1
clone_size: -
d_call: TRBD2

cdr3_nt: TGCAGTGCTGGGAGAGGACAAATGAACACTGAAGCTTTCTTT
cdr3_aa: CSAGRGQMNTEAFF
v_call: TRBV20-1
j_call: TRBJ1-1
clone_size: -
d_call: -

cdr3_nt: TGTGCCAGCCGGACAGGGGACAATTCACCCCTCCACTTT
cdr3_aa: CASRTGDNSPLHF
v_call: TRBV7-9
j_call: TRBJ1-6
clone_size: few
d_call: TRBD1

cdr3_nt: TGTGCCAGCAGCCCGAATCCATTTGAAGCTTTCTTT
cdr3_aa: CASSPNPFEAFF
v_call: TRBV3-1
j_call: TRBJ1-1
clone_size: -
d_call: -

cdr3_nt: TGCAGCGTTCCCCGGATGGTAGCGGGGAGCTCCTACAATGAGCAGTTCTTC
cdr3_aa: CSVPRMVAGSSYNEQFF
v_call: TRBV29-1
j_call: TRBJ2-1
clone_size: few
d_call: TRBD2

cdr3_nt: TGTGCCAGCAGCTCGAGGACTAGCGGGGGACTGGATGAGCAGTTCTTC
cdr3_aa: CASSSRTSGGLDEQFF
v_call: TRBV4-2
j_call: TRBJ2-1
clone_size: few
d_call: TRBD2

cdr3_nt: TGCAGTGCTCACCCCCGACTAGCGGCCGAGACCCAGTACTTC
cdr3_aa: CSAHPRLAAETQYF
v_call: TRBV20-1
j_call: TRBJ2-5
clone_size: -
d_call: TRBD2

cdr3_nt: TGTGCCAGCAGCTTAGGAATTCGGAGAGCCAAAAACATTCAGTACTTC
cdr3_aa: CASSLGIRRAKNIQYF
v_call: TRBV7-2
j_call: TRBJ2-4
clone_size: few
d_call: -

cdr3_nt: TGTGCCAGCAGTGAACCAGGGGGGGGCACAGATACGCAGTATTTT
cdr3_aa: CASSEPGGGTDTQYF
v_call: TRBV6-1
j_call: TRBJ2-3
clone_size: few
d_call: -

cdr3_nt: TGTGCCACCAGCAGACAGGGGACAAGAGAAAAACTGTTTTTT
cdr3_aa: CATSRQGTREKLFF
v_call: TRBV15
j_call: TRBJ1-4
clone_size: -
d_call: -

cdr3_nt: TGTGCCACCAGTGATTTGTGGGAAGAGACCCAGTACTTC
cdr3_aa: CATSDLWEETQYF
v_call: TRBV24-1
j_call: TRBJ2-5
clone_size: -
d_call: -

cdr3_nt: TGCGCCAGCAGCTTGAACGGGGTCTCTGGGGCCAACGTCCTGACTTTC
cdr3_aa: CASSLNGVSGANVLTF
v_call: TRBV5-1
j_call: TRBJ2-6
clone_size: few
d_call: -

cdr3_nt: TGTGCCAGCAGTGACGGAACCCCCTACGAGCAGTACTTC
cdr3_aa: CASSDGTPYEQYF
v_call: TRBV28
j_call: TRBJ2-7
clone_size: few
d_call: -

cdr3_nt: TGCAGCGTTGAAAAGATACGGGACAGGGTCTACGAGCAGTACTTC
cdr3_aa: CSVEKIRDRVYEQYF
v_call: TRBV29-1
j_call: TRBJ2-7
clone_size: -
d_call: TRBD1

cdr3_nt: TGTGCCAGCAGAGGGTTGTCAGACACCGGGGAGCTGTTTTTT
cdr3_aa: CASRGLSDTGELFF
v_call: TRBV9
j_call: TRBJ2-2
clone_size: -
d_call: -

cdr3_nt: TGCGCCAGCAGCACCGGTGTAGCCAAAAACATTCAGTACTTC
cdr3_aa: CASSTGVAKNIQYF
v_call: TRBV10-2
j_call: TRBJ2-4
clone_size: few
d_call: -

cdr3_nt: TGTGCCAGCAGCCGAGAGTCTGGTCAAGGCAATGAGCAGTTCTTC
cdr3_aa: CASSRESGQGNEQFF
v_call: TRBV3-1
j_call: TRBJ2-1
clone_size: few
d_call: -

cdr3_nt: TGTGCCAGCAGTTTTTTGGAGCGGGGCCCAGATACGCAGTATTTT
cdr3_aa: CASSFLERGPDTQYF
v_call: TRBV12-3/TRBV12-4
j_call: TRBJ2-3
clone_size: many
d_call: TRBD2

cdr3_nt: TGTGCCAGCAGCGGACAGGGGTTACGGGAGACCCAGTACTTC
cdr3_aa: CASSGQGLRETQYF
v_call: TRBV12-3/TRBV12-4
j_call: TRBJ2-5
clone_size: -
d_call: TRBD1

cdr3_nt: TGTGCCAGCAGCCTCGGGACAGGGATCGCTGAAGCTTTCTTT
cdr3_aa: CASSLGTGIAEAFF
v_call: TRBV7-2
j_call: TRBJ1-1
clone_size: -
d_call: TRBD1

cdr3_nt: TGCAGTGCTAGGTGGGGCCCACGGACATTGAGAAATTCACCCCTCCACTTT
cdr3_aa: CSARWGPRTLRNSPLHF
v_call: TRBV20-1
j_call: TRBJ1-6
clone_size: -
d_call: -

cdr3_nt: TGTGCCAGCAGTTTCGGGACACGGACCGATGCTGAAGCTTTCTTT
cdr3_aa: CASSFGTRTDAEAFF
v_call: TRBV12-3/TRBV12-4
j_call: TRBJ1-1
clone_size: few
d_call: -

cdr3_nt: TGTGCCAGCAGCCCCTCCGGGAGTAACTCAGATACGCAGTATTTT
cdr3_aa: CASSPSGSNSDTQYF
v_call: TRBV7-6
j_call: TRBJ2-3
clone_size: few
d_call: -